The rows below give T cell receptor beta chains drawn from one sample of a study of T cells in localized non-small cell lung cancer. Sequenced by immunoSEQ multiplex PCR; TCRdb stores in-frame clones only, minus some. The data contain about 24,000 clones, approximately 88% of them singletons. The sequences come from peripheral blood mononuclear cells, collected before any cancer treatment. The receptors shown here come from a woman aged 40-69 years with stage III lung adenocarcinoma. The CDR3 runs from the conserved cysteine through the conserved F or W. The D gene is left open where the match is weak. Only some rows state a clone size, as once, few, many or a class for expanded clones.

V	size	J	D	DNA	CDR3
TRBV27	NA	TRBJ2-6	NA	TGTGCCAGCAGTTCACATCTAGGCTCTGGGGCCAACGTCCTGACTTTC	CASSSHLGSGANVLTF
TRBV18	NA	TRBJ1-1	TRBD1	TGTGCCAGCTCACAAGGACAGGGGGGCACTGAAGCTTTCTTT	CASSQGQGGTEAFF
TRBV6-4	NA	TRBJ1-2	NA	TGTGCCAGCAGTGGAGGGTATGGCTACACCTTC	CASSGGYGYTF
TRBV13	once	TRBJ2-7	NA	TGTGCCAGCAGCCCACGACTAGGCTCCTACGAGCAGTACTTC	CASSPRLGSYEQYF
TRBV6-5	NA	TRBJ1-2	NA	TGTGCCAGCAGTTACACCGGGACTAAATCCTATGGCTACACCTTC	CASSYTGTKSYGYTF
TRBV5-1	NA	TRBJ1-1	NA	TGCGCCAGCACCCCCTCGCACGGACCCCTGAGTAACACTGAAGCTTTCTTT	CASTPSHGPLSNTEAFF
TRBV10-1	NA	TRBJ1-5	NA	TGCGCCAGCAGTGATGGGGGAAGTAATCAGCCCCAGCATTTT	CASSDGGSNQPQHF
TRBV5-1	NA	TRBJ1-1	NA	TGCGCCAGCAGCCACCAGGACATAAACACTGAAGCTTTCTTT	CASSHQDINTEAFF
TRBV27	few	TRBJ1-1	NA	TGTGCCAGCAGTGGGACGGAGATGAACACTGAAGCTTTCTTT	CASSGTEMNTEAFF
TRBV29-1	NA	TRBJ2-3	TRBD2	TGCAGCGTTGACGGGACTAGCGGGAGAACAGATACGCAGTATTTT	CSVDGTSGRTDTQYF
TRBV6-5	NA	TRBJ2-1	NA	TGTGCCAGCAGTTACTCCTATAACAATGAGCAGTTCTTC	CASSYSYNNEQFF
TRBV7-2	NA	TRBJ1-1	NA	TGTGCCAGCAGCTCTAACGGTAGGGGCGGGAACACTGAAGCTTTCTTT	CASSSNGRGGNTEAFF
TRBV10-1	NA	TRBJ1-3	NA	TGCGCCAGCAGTGGGGAAGGAAACACCATATATTTT	CASSGEGNTIYF
TRBV27	NA	TRBJ2-7	NA	TGTGCCAGCAGTTTTCGAGAGCGGCACGAGCAGTACTTC	CASSFRERHEQYF
TRBV7-6	NA	TRBJ2-7	NA	TGTGCCAGCAGCTTATACGGGAGCTCCTACGAGCAGTACTTC	CASSLYGSSYEQYF
TRBV7-9	NA	TRBJ2-7	TRBD1	TGTGCCAGCAGCGGACAGGGGGCCTCCTACGAGCAGTACTTC	CASSGQGASYEQYF
TRBV29-1	NA	TRBJ2-3	NA	TGCAGCGTTGAAAATCTCCCTGAGGGGACCACAGATACGCAGTATTTT	CSVENLPEGTTDTQYF
TRBV6-4	NA	TRBJ2-7	NA	TGTGCCAGCAGGGGACCAGAAAGCTCCTACGAGCAGTACTTC	CASRGPESSYEQYF
TRBV5-6	NA	TRBJ1-5	NA	TGTGCCAGCAGCTTGAGGGGTGGAGGGCGTCAGCCCCAGCATTTT	CASSLRGGGRQPQHF
TRBV6-5	NA	TRBJ1-2	TRBD1	TGTGCCAGCAGTTACTCAAGGACAGGCGATCGCTATGGCTACACCTTC	CASSYSRTGDRYGYTF
TRBV4-3	NA	TRBJ2-1	TRBD2	TGCGCCAGCAGCCAAGATTGGCGGGGGGTGTACAATGAGCAGTTCTTC	CASSQDWRGVYNEQFF
TRBV4-3	NA	TRBJ1-5	NA	TGCGCCAGCAGCCAAGATTGGGCAGGGAGCAATCAGCCCCAGCATTTT	CASSQDWAGSNQPQHF
TRBV6-6	once	TRBJ2-2	NA	TGTGCCAGCAGTCCCCACAGGGGGGGGAACACCGGGGAGCTGTTTTTT	CASSPHRGGNTGELFF
TRBV9	NA	TRBJ2-3	TRBD1	TGTGCCAGCAGCGAACCCGGACAGGGCATACGTCGAGATACGCAGTATTTT	CASSEPGQGIRRDTQYF
TRBV2	NA	TRBJ1-2	NA	TGTGCCAGCAGTGAAGTGGGGGGACCGGGAGGCTACACCTTC	CASSEVGGPGGYTF
TRBV21-1	once	TRBJ2-1	NA	TGTGCCAGCGGGAGGTGGACAGACCCCCTGAAAAGCTCCTACAATGAGCAGTTCTTC	CASGRWTDPLKSSYNEQFF
TRBV13	few	TRBJ2-7	TRBD2	TGTGCCAGCAGCTTACTAGCGGAGTCCTACGAGCAGTACTTC	CASSLLAESYEQYF
TRBV5-4	NA	TRBJ1-1	TRBD1	TGTGCCAGCAGTGGGACAGGGGGCGCGTTGAACACTGAAGCTTTCTTT	CASSGTGGALNTEAFF
TRBV29-1	once	TRBJ2-7	TRBD1	TGCAGCGCCGGGACAGCCTACGAGCAGTACTTC	CSAGTAYEQYF
TRBV7-9	NA	TRBJ1-6	NA	TGTGCCAGCAGCGCTTATAATTCACCCCTCCACTTT	CASSAYNSPLHF
TRBV4-3	NA	TRBJ2-2	NA	TGCGCCAGCAGCCGTATAGAGACGAACACCGGGGAGCTGTTTTTT	CASSRIETNTGELFF
TRBV21-1	NA	TRBJ2-7	NA	TGTGCCAGCAGCAAAGAGGCAGGGAGGGCTGGCGAGCAGTACTTC	CASSKEAGRAGEQYF
TRBV9	NA	TRBJ1-1	TRBD1	TGTGCCAGCAGCACCTCTGCCGGGACAGGGTACACTGAAGCTTTCTTT	CASSTSAGTGYTEAFF
TRBV13	NA	TRBJ2-3	NA	TGTGCCAGCAGCCCCAGACCAGATACGCAGTATTTT	CASSPRPDTQYF
TRBV10-2	NA	TRBJ1-5	NA	TGCGCCAGCAGCGTTAGAGGGCTTGGGCAGCCCCAGCATTTT	CASSVRGLGQPQHF
TRBV6-5	NA	TRBJ2-3	NA	TGTGCCAGCACCCGGCAGGGCGGGCGTGGAGATACGCAGTATTTT	CASTRQGGRGDTQYF
TRBV6-6	NA	TRBJ2-7	TRBD1	TGTGCCAGCAGTTACCAGGACAGGGGGAGCTACGAGCAGTACTTC	CASSYQDRGSYEQYF
TRBV11-3	NA	TRBJ2-5	NA	TGTGCCAGCAGTCTTTCGGGGTGGACAGCGCAAGAGACCCAGTACTTC	CASSLSGWTAQETQYF
TRBV15	NA	TRBJ2-3	NA	TGTGCCACCAGCAGAGAGATCCGGGGGGCCGGCACAGATACGCAGTATTTT	CATSREIRGAGTDTQYF
TRBV4-3	NA	TRBJ2-5	NA	TGCGCCAGCAGCCAAGCCGGGGCCAAAGAGACCCAGTACTTC	CASSQAGAKETQYF
TRBV6-1	NA	TRBJ2-2	TRBD2	TGTGCCAGCAGTGGGGGGGGAGTGGAGCTGTTTTTT	CASSGGGVELFF
TRBV5-5	NA	TRBJ2-1	NA	TGTGCCAGCAGCTTCGGGGGCAACAATGAGCAGTTCTTC	CASSFGGNNEQFF
TRBV14	NA	TRBJ2-3	TRBD2	TGTGCCAGCAGCCAAGTTTACCTAGCGGGAGTCCCCGATACGCAGTATTTT	CASSQVYLAGVPDTQYF
TRBV2	NA	TRBJ2-5	NA	TGTGCCAGCAGTGTGGAGACCCAGTACTTC	CASSVETQYF
TRBV19	few	TRBJ1-5	TRBD1	TGTGCCAGTAGTGTTTCGGGACAGGGCCGGAATCAGCCCCAGCATTTT	CASSVSGQGRNQPQHF
TRBV20-1	NA	TRBJ2-1	NA	TGCAGTGCTCCTACCTTAGGGGAGCAGTTCTTC	CSAPTLGEQFF
TRBV6-4	NA	TRBJ1-5	NA	TGTGCCAGCAGTGAGGTCGGGGGGGGAAATCAGCCCCAGCATTTT	CASSEVGGGNQPQHF
TRBV7-2	NA	TRBJ2-2	NA	TGTGCCAGCAGCTTCCGCACCGGGGAGCTGTTTTTT	CASSFRTGELFF
TRBV19	NA	TRBJ2-7	TRBD1	TGTGCCAGTAGCCCCTCCGGGACAGGGTACGAGCAGTACTTC	CASSPSGTGYEQYF